The clone carrying this TCR beta chain has just a few counts. V lost 5 bases to trimming and J lost 8 bases, with 17 bases between them. The CDR3 contains 15 residues. Germline CDR1 SGHRS, CDR2 YFSETQ. One entry per CDR3 protein, called by TCRdb with MiXCR from the RT-PCR reads. The sample records 500,000 to 600,000 distinct CDR3 sequences, under 15% being singletons. The data originate from a study of response to subunit inactivated influenza vaccine. This rearrangement joins TRBV5-1 to TRBJ1-6; D not certain. The TCR sequence derives from a man aged 45-65 years who received an inactivated influenza vaccine. Sequencing was performed on PBMCs from blood, taken 45 days after vaccination. The CDR3 region is CASRNGGIVDSPLHF. Written as DNA, the CDR3 is TGCGCCAGCAGGAACGGAGGGATTGTAGATTCACCCCTCCACTTT.